Below, one T cell receptor beta chain is given with its context. The data stem from a study of blood T cell repertoires in COVID-19. The V end lost 0 bases, the J end lost 4 bases, and 9 bases lay between the germline ends. CDR3 length: 13 amino acids. Germline V CDR1 and CDR2: GTSNPN, SVGIG (reference sequence). Clones were sequenced by immunoSEQ multiplex PCR, and TCRdb holds only the in-frame ones, with some missing. The table includes roughly 120,000 clones, more than 65% detected once. Sequencing was carried out using peripheral blood. This sequence originates from a man aged 50 to 60 with acute or convalescent COVID-19. The chain has TRBV30 and TRBJ1-1; no clear D. The CDR3: CAWSVVQVTEAFF. For the CDR3, the DNA is TGTGCCTGGAGTGTAGTCCAGGTCACTGAAGCTTTCTTT.